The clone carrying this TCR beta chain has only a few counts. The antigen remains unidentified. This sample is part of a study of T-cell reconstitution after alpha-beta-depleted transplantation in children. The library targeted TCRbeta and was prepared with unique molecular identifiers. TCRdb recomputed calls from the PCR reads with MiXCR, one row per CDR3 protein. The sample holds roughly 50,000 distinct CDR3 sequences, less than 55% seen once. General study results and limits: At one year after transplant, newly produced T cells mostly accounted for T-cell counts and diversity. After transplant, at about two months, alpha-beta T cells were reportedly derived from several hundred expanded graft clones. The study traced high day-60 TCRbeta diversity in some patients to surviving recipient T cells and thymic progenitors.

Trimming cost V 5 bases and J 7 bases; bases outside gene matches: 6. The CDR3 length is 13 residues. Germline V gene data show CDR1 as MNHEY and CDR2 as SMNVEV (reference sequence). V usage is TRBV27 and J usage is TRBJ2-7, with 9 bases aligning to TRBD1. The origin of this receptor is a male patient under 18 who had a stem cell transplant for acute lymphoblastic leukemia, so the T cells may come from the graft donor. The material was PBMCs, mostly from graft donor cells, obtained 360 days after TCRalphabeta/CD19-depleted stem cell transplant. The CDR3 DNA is TGTGCCAGCAGTCCCCGACAGGGGGGGGAGCAGTACTTC. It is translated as CASSPRQGGEQYF.